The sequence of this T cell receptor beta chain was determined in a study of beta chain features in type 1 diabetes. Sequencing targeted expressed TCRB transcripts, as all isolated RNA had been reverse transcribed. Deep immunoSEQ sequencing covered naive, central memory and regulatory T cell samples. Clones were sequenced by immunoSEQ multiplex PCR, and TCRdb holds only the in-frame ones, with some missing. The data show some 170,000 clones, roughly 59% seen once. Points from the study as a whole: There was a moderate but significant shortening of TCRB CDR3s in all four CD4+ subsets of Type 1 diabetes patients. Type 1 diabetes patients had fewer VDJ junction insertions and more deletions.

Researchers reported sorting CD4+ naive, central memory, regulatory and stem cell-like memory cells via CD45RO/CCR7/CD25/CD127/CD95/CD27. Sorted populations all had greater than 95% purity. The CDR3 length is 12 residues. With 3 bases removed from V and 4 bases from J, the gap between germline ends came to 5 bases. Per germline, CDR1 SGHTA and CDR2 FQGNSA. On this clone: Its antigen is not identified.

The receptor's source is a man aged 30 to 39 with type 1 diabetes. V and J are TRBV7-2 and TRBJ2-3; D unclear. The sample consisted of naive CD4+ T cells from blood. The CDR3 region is CASSLLSDTQYF. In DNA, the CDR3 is TGTGCCAGCAGCTTGCTGTCAGATACGCAGTATTTT.